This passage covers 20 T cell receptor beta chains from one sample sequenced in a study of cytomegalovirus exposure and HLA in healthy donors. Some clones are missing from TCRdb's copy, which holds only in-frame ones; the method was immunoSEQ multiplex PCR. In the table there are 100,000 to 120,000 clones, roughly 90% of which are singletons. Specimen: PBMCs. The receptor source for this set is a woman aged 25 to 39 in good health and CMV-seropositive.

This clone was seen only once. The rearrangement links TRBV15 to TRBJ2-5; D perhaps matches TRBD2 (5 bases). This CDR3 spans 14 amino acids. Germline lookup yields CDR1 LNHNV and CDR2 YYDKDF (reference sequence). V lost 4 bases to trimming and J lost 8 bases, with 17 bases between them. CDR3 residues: CATSIRTGGVTQYF. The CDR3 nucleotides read TGTGCCACCAGCATCAGGACTGGTGGCGTTACCCAGTACTTC.

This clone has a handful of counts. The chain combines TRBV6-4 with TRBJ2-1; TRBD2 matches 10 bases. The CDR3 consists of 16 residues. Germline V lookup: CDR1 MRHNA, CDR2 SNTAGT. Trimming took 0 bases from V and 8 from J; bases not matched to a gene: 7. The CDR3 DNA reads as TGTGCCAGCAGTGACTCGGCTAGCGGGGGTTCCGATGAGCAGTTCTTC. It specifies CASSDSASGGSDEQFF.

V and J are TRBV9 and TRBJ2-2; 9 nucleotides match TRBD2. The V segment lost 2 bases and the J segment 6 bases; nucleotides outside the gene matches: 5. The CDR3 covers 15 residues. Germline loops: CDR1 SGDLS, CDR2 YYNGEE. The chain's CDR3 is CASSVSGRSPGELFF. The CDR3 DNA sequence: TGTGCCAGCAGCGTTAGCGGGAGATCGCCCGGGGAGCTGTTTTTT. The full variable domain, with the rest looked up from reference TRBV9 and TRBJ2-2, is DSGVTQTPKHLITATGQRVTLRCSPRSGDLSVYWYQQSLDQGLQFLIQYYNGEERAKGNILERFSAQQFPDLHSELNLSSLELGDSALYFCASSVSGRSPGELFFGEGSRLTVL.

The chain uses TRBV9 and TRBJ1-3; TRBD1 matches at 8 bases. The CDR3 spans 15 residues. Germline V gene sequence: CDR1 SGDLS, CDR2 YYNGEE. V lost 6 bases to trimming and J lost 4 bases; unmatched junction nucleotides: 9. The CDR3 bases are TGTGCCAGCAACCAGGGGGCCTTCTCCGGAAACACCATATATTTT. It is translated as CASNQGAFSGNTIYF.

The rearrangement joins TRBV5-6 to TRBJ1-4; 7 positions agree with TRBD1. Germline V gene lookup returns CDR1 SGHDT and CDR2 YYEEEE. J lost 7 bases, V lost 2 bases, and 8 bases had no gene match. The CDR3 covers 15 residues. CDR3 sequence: CASSFLQGPGEKLFF. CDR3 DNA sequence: TGTGCCAGCAGCTTTTTACAGGGGCCGGGTGAAAAACTGTTTTTT.

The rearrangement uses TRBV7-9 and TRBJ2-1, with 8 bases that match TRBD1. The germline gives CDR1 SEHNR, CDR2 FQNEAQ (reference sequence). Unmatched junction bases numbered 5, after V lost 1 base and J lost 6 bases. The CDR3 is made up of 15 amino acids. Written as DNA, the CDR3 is TGTGCCAGCAGCTTAGGGCAGGGGGCCACCAATGAGCAGTTCTTC. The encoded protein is CASSLGQGATNEQFF.

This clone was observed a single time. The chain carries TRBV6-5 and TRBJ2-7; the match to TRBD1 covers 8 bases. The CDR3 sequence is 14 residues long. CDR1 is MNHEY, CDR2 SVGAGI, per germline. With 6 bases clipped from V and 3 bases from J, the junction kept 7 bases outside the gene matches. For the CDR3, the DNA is TGTGCCAGCAGGGAGCGGACAGGGATCTACGAGCAGTACTTC. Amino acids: CASRERTGIYEQYF.

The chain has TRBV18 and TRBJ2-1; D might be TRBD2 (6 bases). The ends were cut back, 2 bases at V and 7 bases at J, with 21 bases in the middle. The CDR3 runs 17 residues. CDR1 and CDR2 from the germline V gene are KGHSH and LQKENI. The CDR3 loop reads CASSPISGVPLRNEQFF. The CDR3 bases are TGTGCCAGCTCACCAATCTCGGGAGTCCCCCTTAGAAATGAGCAGTTCTTC.

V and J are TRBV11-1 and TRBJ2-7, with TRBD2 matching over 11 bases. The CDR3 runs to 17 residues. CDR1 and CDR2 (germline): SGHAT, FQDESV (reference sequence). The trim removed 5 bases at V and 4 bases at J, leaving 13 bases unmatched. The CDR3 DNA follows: TGTGCCAGCAGCCAAGGGTCACTAGCGGGGGTCGCATACGAGCAGTACTTC. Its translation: CASSQGSLAGVAYEQYF. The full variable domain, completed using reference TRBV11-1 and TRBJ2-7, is EAEVAQSPRYKITEKSQAVAFWCDPISGHATLYWYRQILGQGPELLVQFQDESVVDDSQLPKDRFSAERLKGVDSTLKIQPAELGDSAMYLCASSQGSLAGVAYEQYFGPGTRLTVT.

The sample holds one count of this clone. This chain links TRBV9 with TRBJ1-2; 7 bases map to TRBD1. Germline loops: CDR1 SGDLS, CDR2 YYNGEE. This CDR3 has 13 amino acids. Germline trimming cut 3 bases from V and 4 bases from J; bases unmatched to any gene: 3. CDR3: CASSGGQIYGYTF. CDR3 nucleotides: TGTGCCAGCAGCGGGGGACAGATCTATGGCTACACCTTC.

This CDR3 is CASSADSGGYYEQYF. DNA of the CDR3: TGTGCCAGCAGCGCAGATAGCGGGGGCTACTACGAGCAGTACTTC. J is TRBJ2-7 and V is TRBV7-2; TRBD2 aligns across 9 bases. From germline, CDR1 is SGHTA and CDR2 FQGNSA. Germline trimming cut 5 bases from V and 3 bases from J; bases unmatched to any gene: 8. There are 15 residues in the CDR3.

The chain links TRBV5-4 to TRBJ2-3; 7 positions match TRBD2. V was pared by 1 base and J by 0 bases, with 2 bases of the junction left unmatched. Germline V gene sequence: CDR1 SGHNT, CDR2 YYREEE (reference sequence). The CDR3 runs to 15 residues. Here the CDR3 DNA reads TGTGCCAGCAGCTTGAATAGCGGGAGCACAGATACGCAGTATTTT. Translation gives CASSLNSGSTDTQYF.

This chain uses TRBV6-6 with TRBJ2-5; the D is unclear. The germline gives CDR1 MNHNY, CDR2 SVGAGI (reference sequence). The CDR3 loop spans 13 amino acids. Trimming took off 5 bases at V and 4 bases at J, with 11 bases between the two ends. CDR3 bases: TGTGCCAGCAGTCCTCCCCGGAGAGAGACCCAGTACTTC. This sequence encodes CASSPPRRETQYF.

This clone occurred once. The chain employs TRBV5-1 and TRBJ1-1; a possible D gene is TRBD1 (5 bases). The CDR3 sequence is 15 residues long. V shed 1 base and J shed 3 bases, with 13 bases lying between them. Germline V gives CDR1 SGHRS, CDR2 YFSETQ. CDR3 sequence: CASSLSGRGDTEAFF. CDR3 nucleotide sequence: TGCGCCAGCAGCTTGTCCGGGCGGGGGGACACTGAAGCTTTCTTT.

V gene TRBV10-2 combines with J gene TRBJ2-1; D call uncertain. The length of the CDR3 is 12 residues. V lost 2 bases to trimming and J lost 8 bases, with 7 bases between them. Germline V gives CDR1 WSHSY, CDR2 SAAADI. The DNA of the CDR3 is TGCGCCAGCAGTGAGCTTTACTATGAGCAGTTCTTC. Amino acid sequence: CASSELYYEQFF.

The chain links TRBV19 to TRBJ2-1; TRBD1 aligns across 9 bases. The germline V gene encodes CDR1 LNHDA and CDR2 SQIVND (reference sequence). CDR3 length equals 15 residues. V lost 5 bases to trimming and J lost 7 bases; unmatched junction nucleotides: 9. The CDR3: CASSPKGQGKNEQFF. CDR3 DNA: TGTGCCAGTAGTCCAAAGGGACAGGGTAAGAATGAGCAGTTCTTC.

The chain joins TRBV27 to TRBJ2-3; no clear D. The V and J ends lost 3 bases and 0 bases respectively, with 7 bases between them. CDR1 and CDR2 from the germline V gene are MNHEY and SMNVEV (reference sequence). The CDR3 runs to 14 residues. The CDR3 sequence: CASSFITSTDTQYF. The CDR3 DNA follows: TGTGCCAGCAGTTTTATCACTAGCACAGATACGCAGTATTTT.

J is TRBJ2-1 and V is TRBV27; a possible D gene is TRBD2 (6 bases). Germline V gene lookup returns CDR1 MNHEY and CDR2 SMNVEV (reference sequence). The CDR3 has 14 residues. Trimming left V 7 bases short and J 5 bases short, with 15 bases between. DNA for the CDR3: TGTGCCAGCAACCCAGGCGGGGTGAACAATGAGCAGTTCTTC. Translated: CASNPGGVNNEQFF.

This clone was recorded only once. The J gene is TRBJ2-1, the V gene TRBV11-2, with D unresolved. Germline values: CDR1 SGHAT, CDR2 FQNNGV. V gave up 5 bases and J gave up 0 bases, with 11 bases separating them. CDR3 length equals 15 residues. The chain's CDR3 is CASSRGQSSYNEQFF. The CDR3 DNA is TGTGCCAGCAGCCGCGGTCAAAGCTCCTACAATGAGCAGTTCTTC.

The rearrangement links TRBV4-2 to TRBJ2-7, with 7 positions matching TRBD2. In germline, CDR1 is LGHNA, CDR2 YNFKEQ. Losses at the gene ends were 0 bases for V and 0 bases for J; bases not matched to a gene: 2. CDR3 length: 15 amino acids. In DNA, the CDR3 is TGTGCCAGCAGCCAAGATCAGCGGGACTCCTACGAGCAGTACTTC. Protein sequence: CASSQDQRDSYEQYF.